Listed here is a single T cell receptor (beta chain). The sample belongs to a study of T cell responses to AZD1222 COVID-19 vaccine. V lost 5 bases and J lost 7; bases outside the gene matches: 9. The CDR3 consists of 15 residues. Germline V gene data show CDR1 as MDHEN and CDR2 as SYDVKM. TCRdb's copy holds only in-frame clones and misses some; the assay was immunoSEQ multiplex PCR. The profile covers approximately 130,000 clones, with about 86% appearing a single time and 3% taken by the ten largest. This TCR came from an adult who received the AZD1222 COVID-19 vaccine. This material consisted of peripheral blood, taken 28 days after the second AZD1222 dose. This sequence joins TRBV28 and TRBJ1-5, with 9 bases matching TRBD1. This CDR3 is CASSPPQGAKQPQHF. As DNA, the CDR3 is TGTGCCAGCAGTCCCCCACAGGGGGCAAAGCAGCCCCAGCATTTT.